This record looks at one T cell receptor beta chain sequence and its context. The antigen this receptor binds is unknown. At one boundary the junction diverges from the germline segment, which might be a read error. The entry originates in a study of early T cells in non-severe SARS-CoV-2 infection (dated by TCRdb to the early 2020s). In the study overall: Because TCR sequencing was done on bulk RNA from unsorted whole blood, the alpha and beta chains could not be paired.

In the germline V gene, CDR1 corresponds to LGHNA and CDR2 to YNFKEQ. CDR3 length: 15 amino acids, cysteine to phenylalanine. Of all the DNA, just the CDR3 is kept, 45 bases in frame from base 1. Libraries were made using 5' RACE. TCRdb lists the instrument as NextSeq 500. Unique molecular identifiers were attached to individual cDNA molecules in the TCR library protocol so that sequencing error and PCR bias could be corrected. Both TCR alpha and beta chains were sequenced, and tight co-correlation was observed between alpha and beta sequence abundances in each sample. Concerning the study's data processing: Decombinator V4 was used to annotate the V gene, J gene and CDR3 of the TCR sequences. Expanded TCRs were defined as changing significantly between any two time points under a Poisson model with p below 0.0001. TCR abundances were normalised to the total number of TCRs sequenced per sample and expressed as counts per million. TRAV1-2 paired with TRAJ12, TRAJ20 or TRAJ33 defined MAIT TCRs, while TRAV10 paired with TRAJ18 defined iNKT TCRs. A search of VDJdb, accessed on 1 November 2021, was run for TCRs annotated to CMV, EBV and SARS-CoV-2, with TCRs annotated for multiple antigens excluded. Starting from the raw public reads, TCRdb applied fastp trimming at Q25, assembled clones with MiXCR and retained in-frame beta chains. Merged by CDR3 protein, the rows form single entries marked with the most common genes and DNA. These V and J calls derive from TCRdb rather than the authors' analysis. The sample table records about 22,000 distinct CDR3 sequences; under 6% of these occur just once. Approximately 8.3% of the sample lies in the top ten.

Study-level results and caveats: Matching against VDJdb was skewed toward anti-spike CD8 responses, likely underestimated virus-specific expansions, and missed private and CD4 specificities.

Set within a cohort of healthcare workers in London, UK, this nested case-control study involved weekly PCR testing of nasopharyngeal swabs along with blood sampling. Healthcare workers were enrolled in the week of the UK lockdown, from 23 to 31 March 2020, and were followed every week for up to roughly 15 weeks. The TCR sequence derives from an adult who was a healthcare worker with PCR-confirmed SARS-CoV-2 infection or an uninfected control (not recorded which). The sample consisted of whole blood. The sequence links TRBV4-2 to TRBJ1-4; the D segment could be TRBD1, given 6 matching bases. This receptor has the CDR3 CVSSQPQGPNEKLFF. The nucleotide sequence reads TGTGTCAGCAGCCAACCGCAGGGGCCTAATGAAAAACTGTTTTTT.